This T cell receptor beta chain was retrieved from a study of response to subunit inactivated influenza vaccine. Overall study findings and caveats: The authors suggested that every seasonal influenza vaccination recruits few new T cells.

TCRdb re-called the RT-PCR reads through MiXCR, storing one row per CDR3 protein. The sample gives 170,000 or so distinct CDR3 sequences, about 11% of which show up once; about a third is in the top ten. The length of the CDR3 is 14 residues. Deletions cut 0 bases from V and 7 bases from J, with 9 bases between. Germline assignment: CDR1 KGHDR and CDR2 SFDVKD. A note on this clonotype: Its antigen is currently unknown.

The TCR was taken from a man aged 50 to 75 who received an inactivated influenza vaccine. The chain carries TRBV24-1 and TRBJ2-1; D possibly uses TRBD1 or TRBD2 (5 bases each). The sample here was CD8+ T cells sorted from PBMCs, taken 23 months after vaccination. The CDR3 DNA sequence: TGTGCCACCAGTGATTTGTTCAGGGAGAATGAGCAGTTCTTC. As protein: CATSDLFRENEQFF.